Presented here are 6 T cell receptor beta chains from one specimen sequenced in a study of shared clonotypes between healthy human individuals. The table came from immunoSEQ multiplex PCR; TCRdb's copy has only in-frame clones and leaves some out. The sample lists millions of clones, about 95% occurring once. CD45RO-negative, CCR7-positively selected cells formed the naive CD8 fraction, excluding terminally differentiated effector memory CD45RA+ cells. What was sequenced was naive CD8+ T cells sorted from blood. These receptor sequences come from a man between 18 and 29 years old in good health.

This clone was detected once. The chain is built from TRBV28 and TRBJ1-4; 10 bases map to TRBD1. Germline V CDR1 and CDR2: MDHEN, SYDVKM. V was clipped by 5 bases and J by 8 bases; unmatched bases: 11. This CDR3 comprises 16 residues. The CDR3 bases are TGTGCCAGCAGTCCCGACGCCGGGACAGGGGACGAAAAACTGTTTTTT. Translated, it gives CASSPDAGTGDEKLFF.

The chain joins TRBV9 to TRBJ2-5; TRBD2 is a possible D gene (6 bases). Trimming stripped 0 bases from V and 2 bases from J, with 14 bases between. CDR1 is SGDLS and CDR2 is YYNGEE in the germline V gene. This CDR3 has 16 residues. The CDR3 DNA sequence: TGTGCCAGCAGCGTAGGAAATAGCGGAGGACAAGAGACCCAGTACTTC. Translated, it gives CASSVGNSGGQETQYF.

CDR3 region: CASAINSNQPQHF. Written as DNA, the CDR3 is TGTGCTAGTGCCATAAATAGCAATCAGCCCCAGCATTTT. V and J are TRBV12-5 and TRBJ1-5; D not resolved. This CDR3 spans 13 amino acids. With 7 bases removed from V and 0 bases from J, the gap between germline ends came to 7 bases. Germline values: CDR1 LGHNT, CDR2 FRNRAP.

The chain couples TRBV6-1 to TRBJ2-1; the match to TRBD1 covers 7 bases. Germline-derived CDR1 and CDR2 are MNHNS and SASEGT. Trimming cost V 4 bases and J 0 bases; bases outside gene matches: 0. The CDR3 is 14 amino acids. CDR3 residues: CASSAGGSYNEQFF. The CDR3 bases are TGTGCCAGCAGTGCAGGGGGCTCCTACAATGAGCAGTTCTTC.

A word on this clone: The same CDR3 is also encoded by other DNA sequences in this sample. Here the CDR3 DNA reads TGTGCCAGCAGCTCCGGTGGGGAGCAGTACTTC. It codes for CASSSGGEQYF. V gene TRBV5-4 combines with J gene TRBJ2-7; no reliable D call. The ends were cut back, 3 bases at V and 7 bases at J, with 8 bases in the middle. This CDR3 contains 11 residues. Germline V gene sequence: CDR1 SGHNT, CDR2 YYREEE (reference sequence).

This sequence joins TRBV28 and TRBJ2-1, with 7 bases identical to TRBD1. The CDR3 sequence is 15 residues long. Trimming took 5 bases from V and 8 from J; bases not matched to a gene: 12. Per germline, CDR1 MDHEN and CDR2 SYDVKM. CDR3 residues: CASSPRTGIDDEQFF. CDR3 nucleotide sequence: TGTGCCAGCAGTCCGAGGACAGGTATTGACGATGAGCAGTTCTTC.